The 28 T cell receptor beta chains below all came from one sample that was sequenced in a study of OX40 agonist ivuxolimab in advanced cancers. The assay was immunoSEQ multiplex PCR, and TCRdb's table has in-frame clones only and misses some. The sample has 35,000 to 45,000 clones, approximately 89% seen once; the top ten hold roughly 3.4%. The material was CD4+ or CD8+ T cells sorted from blood, obtained in a trial of the OX40 agonist ivuxolimab. The receptors shown here come from an adult with an advanced solid tumor such as melanoma, head and neck, liver or kidney cancer.

In DNA form, the CDR3 reads TGTGCCAGCAGCTTAGCGGGGGTGGACCTCTATGGCTACACCTTC. Translating gives CASSLAGVDLYGYTF. V and J are TRBV7-9 and TRBJ1-2; a weak D match, TRBD1 (5 bases). CDR1 SEHNR and CDR2 FQNEAQ come from the germline V gene (reference sequence). The CDR3 spans 15 residues. V was pared by 0 bases and J by 4 bases, with 12 bases between. Filled out from reference TRBV7-9 and TRBJ1-2, the complete variable domain reads DTGVSQNPRHKITKRGQNVTFRCDPISEHNRLYWYRQTLGQGPEFLTYFQNEAQLEKSRLLSDRFSAERPKGSFSTLEIQRTEQGDSAMYLCASSLAGVDLYGYTFGSGTRLTVV.

The V and J genes are TRBV30 and TRBJ2-1; D possibly corresponds to TRBD2 (5 bases). This CDR3 has 15 amino acids. Between the trimmed V and J ends, which lost 3 bases and 2 bases, there was a span of 14 bases. CDR1 and CDR2 (germline): GTSNPN, SVGIG (reference sequence). CDR3 nucleotides: TGTGCCTGGAGGTCAGAGGGTCTGACCTACAATGAGCAGTTCTTC. Its translation is CAWRSEGLTYNEQFF.

The chain links TRBV23-1 to TRBJ2-5; no clear D gene. TRBV23-1 is an ORF for which the function is uncertain. CDR3 length: 14 amino acids. Between the trimmed V and J ends, which lost 8 bases and 5 bases, there was a span of 18 bases. The CDR3 nucleotides are TGCGCCAGCGCCCGCGGCGGTTTTTGGGAGACCCAGTACTTC. Amino acids: CASARGGFWETQYF.

This chain links TRBV7-9 with TRBJ1-3; TRBD1 might be the D (5 bases). The germline V gene has CDR1 SEHNR and CDR2 FQNEAQ (reference sequence). The ends were cut back, 1 base at V and 4 bases at J, with 8 bases in the middle. The CDR3 contains 14 residues. CDR3 region: CASSLGGPGNTIYF. For the CDR3, the DNA is TGTGCCAGCAGCTTAGGGGGCCCCGGAAACACCATATATTTT.

The CDR3 coding sequence is TGTGCCAGCAGCCCCCAAACAGACCCCGGGGAGCTGTTTTTT. Its protein is CASSPQTDPGELFF. This chain connects TRBV7-9 to TRBJ2-2; D unclear. There are 14 residues in the CDR3. Trimming shortened V by 5 bases and J by 6 bases, and 13 bases separated the two germline ends. Germline CDR1 and CDR2: SEHNR and FQNEAQ (reference sequence).

The chain is built from TRBV11-2 and TRBJ1-5, with 7 positions matching TRBD1. V dropped 5 bases and J dropped 2; count of bases not matched to a gene: 12. Germline lookup yields CDR1 SGHAT and CDR2 FQNNGV. There are 17 residues in the CDR3. The CDR3 is CASSPGVGGAGNQPQHF. The CDR3 coding sequence is TGTGCCAGCAGCCCCGGGGTAGGGGGCGCGGGCAATCAGCCCCAGCATTTT.

The V and J genes are TRBV25-1 and TRBJ2-1, with 7 bases that match TRBD2. Germline CDR1 is MGHDK and CDR2 is SYGVNS. The CDR3 contains 16 residues. J lost 8 bases, V lost 6 bases, and 16 bases had no gene match. The CDR3 bases are TGTGCCAGCAGCAGAGGCGGGACTAAGGCTATCTATGAGCAGTTCTTC. This translates into CASSRGGTKAIYEQFF.

This chain joins TRBV19 and TRBJ1-1; TRBD1 is a possible D gene (5 bases). This CDR3 contains 14 residues. The ends were cut back, 1 base at V and 0 bases at J, with 6 bases in the middle. Germline V gene data show CDR1 as LNHDA and CDR2 as SQIVND (reference sequence). The CDR3 sequence: CASSIAGLNTEAFF. In DNA form, the CDR3 reads TGTGCCAGTAGTATAGCAGGGTTGAACACTGAAGCTTTCTTT. Drawing the rest from reference TRBV19 and TRBJ1-1, the complete variable domain is DGGITQSPKYLFRKEGQNVTLSCEQNLNHDAMYWYRQDPGQGLRLIYYSQIVNDFQKGDIAEGYSVSREKKESFPLTVTSAQKNPTAFYLCASSIAGLNTEAFFGQGTRLTVV.

The rearrangement joins TRBV2 to TRBJ2-5; a weak D match, TRBD2 (5 bases). The germline gives CDR1 SNHLY, CDR2 FYNNEI. V was cut by 6 bases and J by 0 bases, with 14 bases left in between. The CDR3 consists of 15 residues. The CDR3 DNA is TGTGCCAGCAGAGCGGTTGGGTCCTACCAAGAGACCCAGTACTTC. Translating it yields CASRAVGSYQETQYF.

V gene TRBV7-9 combines with J gene TRBJ2-3; no firm D call. The CDR3 runs to 13 residues. Germline loops: CDR1 SEHNR, CDR2 FQNEAQ (reference sequence). V was pared by 7 bases and J by 6 bases, with 14 bases between. The CDR3 coding sequence is TGTGCCAGCACCCCGATCCCTCAGGATACGCAGTATTTT. Translation: CASTPIPQDTQYF.

The chain recombines TRBV30 with TRBJ2-7; TRBD2 matches at 11 bases. The J segment lost 1 base and the V segment lost 3 bases, leaving 5 bases of the junction unmatched. In germline, CDR1 is GTSNPN, CDR2 SVGIG (reference sequence). The CDR3 runs to 15 residues. DNA for the CDR3: TGTGCCTGGAGCCCACTAGCGGGAGTATCCTACGAGCAGTACTTC. Its translation: CAWSPLAGVSYEQYF.

This clone was counted only a few times. The chain uses TRBV7-9 and TRBJ2-7; D possibly corresponds to TRBD2 (6 bases). The CDR3 is made up of 14 amino acids. The germline gives CDR1 SEHNR, CDR2 FQNEAQ (reference sequence). V was cut by 11 bases and J by 2 bases, with 19 bases left in between. The CDR3 reads CAYGGGGTTYEQYF. The CDR3 DNA reads as TGTGCCTACGGTGGGGGAGGAACGACCTACGAGCAGTACTTC. Drawing the rest from reference TRBV7-9 and TRBJ2-7, the complete variable domain is DTGVSQNPRHKITKRGQNVTFRCDPISEHNRLYWYRQTLGQGPEFLTYFQNEAQLEKSRLLSDRFSAERPKGSFSTLEIQRTEQGDSAMYLCAYGGGGTTYEQYFGPGTRLTVT.

V is TRBV7-3 and J is TRBJ1-2; D ambiguous. The germline gives CDR1 SGHTA, CDR2 FQGTGA. V lost 1 base, J lost 1 base, and 1 base lay in between. CDR3 size: 12 residues. The CDR3 sequence is CASSLSNYGYTF. For the CDR3, the DNA is TGTGCCAGCAGCTTAAGTAACTATGGCTACACCTTC. Together with reference TRBV7-3 and TRBJ1-2, the CDR3 gives the full variable domain: GAGVSQTPSNKVTEKGKYVELRCDPISGHTALYWYRQSLGQGPEFLIYFQGTGAADDSGLPNDRFFAVRPEGSVSTLKIQRTERGDSAVYLCASSLSNYGYTFGSGTRLTVV.

The chain joins TRBV6-4 to TRBJ2-1; 12 bases agree with TRBD2. Germline loops: CDR1 MRHNA, CDR2 SNTAGT. CDR3 length: 14 residues. J gave up 7 bases and V 5 bases, and 3 bases lay outside the gene matches. The CDR3: CASSRLAGANEQFF. CDR3 DNA: TGTGCCAGCAGTCGACTAGCGGGAGCTAATGAGCAGTTCTTC.

This clone has only one observation. V is TRBV5-5 and J is TRBJ2-7; TRBD1 matches 9 bases. Germline assignment: CDR1 SGHKS and CDR2 YYEKEE (reference sequence). V shed 4 bases, J shed 7 bases, and the junction held 9 bases outside the gene matches. The CDR3 totals 14 residues. CDR3 loop: CASSLGQGMREQYF. CDR3 coding DNA: TGTGCCAGCAGCCTGGGACAGGGCATGAGGGAGCAGTACTTC.

Worth noting for this clone: An end of the junction does not agree with germline; a read error may underlie this. The chain has TRBV11-2 and TRBJ2-7; maybe TRBD2 (6 bases). The CDR3 is 12 residues long. CDR1 and CDR2 (germline): SGHAT, FQNNGV. The CDR3 loop is CASSLERASADF. The CDR3 DNA follows: TGTGCCAGCAGCTTAGAGAGGGCTAGCGCAGACTTC.

This chain links TRBV9 with TRBJ2-1; 10 bases agree with TRBD2. The trim removed 0 bases at V and 5 bases at J, leaving 2 bases unmatched. The CDR3 extends over 15 amino acids. Germline V gene data show CDR1 as SGDLS and CDR2 as YYNGEE. The CDR3 DNA reads as TGTGCCAGCAGCGTAGGGACTAGCGGAAACAATGAGCAGTTCTTC. Amino acids: CASSVGTSGNNEQFF.

The chain links TRBV19 to TRBJ1-3; a possible D gene is TRBD1 (5 bases). The CDR3 covers 14 residues. V gave up 9 bases and J gave up 4 bases, with 16 bases separating them. Germline V gene sequence: CDR1 LNHDA, CDR2 SQIVND (reference sequence). In DNA form, the CDR3 reads TGTGCCAGCGCGGGACGGCCGGACGGAAACACCATATATTTT. Protein sequence: CASAGRPDGNTIYF.

This rearrangement joins TRBV29-1 to TRBJ2-7; 9 bases line up with TRBD1. With 0 bases clipped from V and 2 bases from J, the junction kept 5 bases outside the gene matches. The CDR3 contains 15 residues. CDR1 and CDR2 (germline): SQVTM, ANQGSEA. The CDR3 coding sequence is TGCAGCGTTGAAGATCGGAGACAGGGGGCCTACGAGCAGTACTTC. Translation: CSVEDRRQGAYEQYF.

The CDR3: CASSRSPQNTGELFF. The CDR3 DNA reads TGTGCCAGCAGCCGTTCACCTCAGAACACCGGGGAGCTGTTTTTT. The chain uses TRBV28 and TRBJ2-2; D gene unclear. This CDR3 is built from 15 residues. CDR1 is MDHEN, CDR2 SYDVKM, per germline. V shed 6 bases and J shed 1 base, with 12 bases lying between them.

The J gene is TRBJ1-2, the V gene TRBV7-6; D unclear. Per germline, CDR1 SGHVS and CDR2 FNYEAQ. This CDR3 spans 15 amino acids. Trimming took off 2 bases at V and 4 bases at J, with 14 bases between the two ends. The CDR3 reads CASSLRPTGGYGYTF. The CDR3, as DNA: TGTGCCAGCAGCTTACGCCCGACGGGCGGCTATGGCTACACCTTC.

This clone has only one observation. The J gene is TRBJ2-3, the V gene TRBV7-3, with D possibly TRBD1 on 6 matching bases. CDR1 and CDR2 from the germline V gene are SGHTA and FQGTGA. The CDR3 runs 15 residues. V was clipped by 5 bases and J by 0 bases, with 12 bases between them. CDR3 DNA sequence: TGTGCCAGCAGCCGCGACAGGCCTAGCACAGATACGCAGTATTTT. Translated: CASSRDRPSTDTQYF.

This clone turned up a few times. The chain combines TRBV15 with TRBJ2-2, with D perhaps assigned TRBD1 or TRBD2 (5 bases each). This CDR3 region has 18 residues. The germline gives CDR1 LNHNV, CDR2 YYDKDF (reference sequence). V lost 0 bases to trimming and J lost 6 bases, with 20 bases between them. The CDR3: CATSRDNYLEGRAGELFF. In nucleotides, the CDR3 is TGTGCCACCAGCAGAGATAACTACCTTGAGGGGCGCGCCGGGGAGCTGTTTTTT.

This chain connects TRBV5-1 to TRBJ2-7, with 12 bases identical to TRBD1. The CDR3 loop spans 16 amino acids. The germline V gene encodes CDR1 SGHRS and CDR2 YFSETQ. V lost 0 bases to trimming and J lost 4 bases; unmatched junction nucleotides: 5. Written as DNA, the CDR3 is TGCGCCAGCAGCTTGGCCGGGACAGGGGGCGCGTACGAGCAGTACTTC. Protein product: CASSLAGTGGAYEQYF.

V usage is TRBV7-3 and J usage is TRBJ2-1, with 8 bases matching TRBD2. The CDR3 totals 15 residues. After removal of 5 bases from V and 3 bases from J, the junction contained 6 bases not matched to a gene. CDR1 SGHTA and CDR2 FQGTGA come from the germline V gene. CDR3 region: CASSPEREHYNEQFF. In DNA form, the CDR3 reads TGTGCCAGCAGCCCCGAGCGGGAGCACTACAATGAGCAGTTCTTC.

The chain employs TRBV21-1 and TRBJ2-5; the table gives TRBD2 as D, unverified against the DNA. TRBV21-1 is an annotated pseudogene. This CDR3 is 16 amino acids long. The CDR3 DNA reads TGTGCCAGCAGCAACGCCGGGACTAGCTGGGAGGAGACCCAGTACTTC. Translated, it gives CASSNAGTSWEETQYF.

This chain connects TRBV30 to TRBJ1-2; D unresolved. The length of the CDR3 is 12 residues. CDR1 GTSNPN and CDR2 SVGIG come from the germline V gene (reference sequence). The V end lost 7 bases, the J end lost 4 bases, and 13 bases lay between the germline ends. CDR3 DNA sequence: TGTGCCTTGACGAGGGCCTCCTATGGCTACACCTTC. Protein: CALTRASYGYTF.

In its sample, this clone is medium-sized. The rearrangement links TRBV7-9 to TRBJ2-3; D gene unclear. CDR3 length: 13 amino acids. Germline V gene data show CDR1 as SEHNR and CDR2 as FQNEAQ (reference sequence). V was shortened by 5 bases and J by 4 bases, with 10 bases between the two germline ends. The chain's CDR3 is CASSTQLSDTQYF. DNA for the CDR3: TGTGCCAGCAGCACCCAGTTGTCAGATACGCAGTATTTT.